This entry lists 31 T cell receptor beta chains sequenced from one sample in a study of blood T cell repertoires in COVID-19. Data came from immunoSEQ multiplex PCR; TCRdb stores just in-frame clones and leaves some out. The sample includes roughly 670,000 clones, 85% to 90% of them seen just once. The sequencing sample was made of peripheral blood. Source of these receptors: a woman aged 18 to 35 with acute or convalescent COVID-19.

This clone was seen a single time. The rearrangement uses TRBV29-1 and TRBJ1-2; 10 bases map to TRBD1. CDR3 length: 13 amino acids. Germline assignment: CDR1 SQVTM and CDR2 ANQGSEA. With 7 bases clipped from V and 5 bases from J, the junction kept 7 bases outside the gene matches. This chain's CDR3 is CSARTGGGYGYTF. The CDR3 region has the DNA TGCAGCGCAAGGACAGGGGGGGGATATGGCTACACCTTC.

This chain links TRBV13 with TRBJ1-2; 8 nucleotides match TRBD1. This CDR3 has 16 residues. V trimming: 5 bases; J trimming: 5 bases; junction bases outside the gene matches: 13. Germline CDR1 PRHDT, CDR2 FYEKMQ (reference sequence). The CDR3 nucleotides read TGTGCCAGCAGCCCCCCGGAGAATACAGGGGGGTATGGCTACACCTTC. The encoded protein is CASSPPENTGGYGYTF.

V usage is TRBV27 and J usage is TRBJ1-4; a possible D gene is TRBD1 (5 bases). Germline V gene sequence: CDR1 MNHEY, CDR2 SMNVEV (reference sequence). This CDR3 contains 14 residues. V was pared by 5 bases and J by 6 bases, with 13 bases between. The CDR3 DNA is TGTGCCAGCAGTCAGGCCGGGGGTGATGAAAAACTGTTTTTT. Its protein is CASSQAGGDEKLFF.

This clone occurred once. The chain has TRBV4-1 and TRBJ2-1, with a possible D match to TRBD1 (6 bases). Germline V CDR1 and CDR2: MGHRA, YSYEKL. This CDR3 region has 13 residues. V was pared by 4 bases and J by 11 bases, with 15 bases between. The CDR3 bases are TGCGCCAGCAGCCGCACAGGGACCTTCAAGCAGTTCTTC. Residues: CASSRTGTFKQFF.

The V call is TRBV7-8, the J call TRBJ1-1, with D possibly matching TRBD1 (5 bases). V gave up 6 bases and J gave up 0 bases, with 14 bases separating them. Germline V gene data show CDR1 as SGHVS and CDR2 as FQNEAQ. This CDR3 is 15 amino acids long. CDR3 nucleotide sequence: TGTGCCAGCAGTCAAAAGGGGTTTATGAACACTGAAGCTTTCTTT. This codes for CASSQKGFMNTEAFF.

The gene calls are TRBV7-6 and TRBJ1-5; 12 nucleotides line up with TRBD1. The trim removed 5 bases at V and 3 bases at J, leaving 14 bases unmatched. Germline V lookup: CDR1 SGHVS, CDR2 FNYEAQ. CDR3 length: 19 residues. The CDR3 sequence: CASSKYNFRDRGPNQPQHF. The CDR3 bases are TGTGCCAGCAGCAAATACAACTTCCGGGACAGGGGGCCCAATCAGCCCCAGCATTTT.

Concerning this clone itself: The same CDR3 also results from other DNA sequences found in this sample. The chain recombines TRBV9 with TRBJ2-3; 7 bases are shared with TRBD2. The CDR3 covers 14 residues. Germline lookup yields CDR1 SGDLS and CDR2 YYNGEE. J was trimmed by 2 bases and V by 1 base; bases with no gene match: 1. CDR3 DNA: TGTGCCAGCAGCGTAAGCGGGGTCACAGATACGCAGTATTTT. Translation: CASSVSGVTDTQYF.

The V call is TRBV24-1, the J call TRBJ2-7, with a weak D call TRBD1 (6 bases). The CDR3 runs to 14 residues. V was trimmed by 3 bases and J by 4 bases, leaving 12 bases between them. The germline CDR1 and CDR2 sequences are KGHDR and SFDVKD. The CDR3 loop is CATSDPTDRYEQYF. For the CDR3, the DNA is TGTGCCACCAGTGATCCTACGGACAGATACGAGCAGTACTTC.

The sample holds one count of this clone. The CDR3 sequence: CASSYGTGETGELFF. In DNA, the CDR3 is TGTGCCAGCAGTTACGGGACAGGGGAGACCGGGGAGCTGTTTTTT. The chain uses TRBV6-5 and TRBJ2-2; 10 positions match TRBD1. Germline-derived CDR1 and CDR2 are MNHEY and SVGAGI. V shed 2 bases, J shed 5 bases, and the junction held 2 bases outside the gene matches. The CDR3 spans 15 residues.

This rearrangement joins TRBV30 to TRBJ2-3; unclear D gene. This CDR3 contains 13 residues. Trimming removed 2 bases at V and 5 bases at J, with 11 bases between. Looked up from germline, CDR1 is GTSNPN and CDR2 is SVGIG (reference sequence). In DNA form, the CDR3 reads TGTGCCTGGAGTATCGGCCCGGGAGATACGCAGTATTTT. Encoded protein: CAWSIGPGDTQYF.

This sequence joins TRBV9 and TRBJ2-2; possibly TRBD1 for D (6 bases). Germline values: CDR1 SGDLS, CDR2 YYNGEE. There are 15 residues in the CDR3. Trimming took off 3 bases at V and 7 bases at J, with 16 bases between the two ends. The CDR3 loop is CASSATGGGHGELFF. Here the CDR3 DNA reads TGTGCCAGCAGCGCGACAGGTGGCGGCCACGGGGAGCTGTTTTTT.

The chain joins TRBV4-2 to TRBJ1-2, with TRBD1 as a possible D gene (5 bases). The CDR3 is 15 amino acids. The ends were cut back, 4 bases at V and 4 bases at J, with 16 bases in the middle. CDR1 is LGHNA and CDR2 is YNFKEQ in the germline V gene. The CDR3 bases are TGTGCCAGCAGCCTGGATTCGGGGGGAATCTATGGCTACACCTTC. Protein sequence: CASSLDSGGIYGYTF.

This sequence joins TRBV5-1 and TRBJ1-1, with 11 bases fitting TRBD1. Germline CDR1 and CDR2: SGHRS and YFSETQ. The length of the CDR3 is 19 residues. V was pared by 8 bases and J by 1 base, with 19 bases of the junction left unmatched. This CDR3 reads CASSSRTGGGIKANTEAFF. CDR3 bases: TGCGCCAGTAGTTCGCGGACAGGGGGCGGCATTAAGGCGAACACTGAAGCTTTCTTT.

This clone was picked up one time. This chain uses TRBV10-2 with TRBJ1-1; D call uncertain. There are 14 residues in the CDR3. Trimming left V 2 bases short and J 4 bases short, with 11 bases between. Germline CDR1 and CDR2: WSHSY and SAAADI. The DNA of the CDR3 is TGCGCCAGCAGTGAGCGCGGCGGCACCACTGAAGCTTTCTTT. The encoded protein is CASSERGGTTEAFF.

V and J are TRBV12-3 or TRBV12-4 and TRBJ1-5; D may be TRBD1 (5 bases). With 1 base removed from V and 7 bases from J, the gap between germline ends came to 8 bases. The CDR3 sequence is 13 residues long. The CDR3 nucleotides are TGTGCCAGCAGTTTAGGGGGGGAGCAGCCCCAGCATTTT. Translation: CASSLGGEQPQHF.

The rearrangement joins TRBV6-5 to TRBJ1-2; the match to TRBD1 covers 8 bases. The V gene's germline CDR1 is MNHEY and CDR2 SVGAGI. The ends lost 8 bases at V and 13 bases at J; junction bases unmatched: 9. The CDR3 totals 11 residues. CDR3 sequence reads: CASPDRVHLTF. CDR3 DNA: TGTGCCAGCCCGGACAGGGTTCACCTCACCTTC.

The chain couples TRBV3-1 (or the pseudogene TRBV3-2) to TRBJ1-2, with D possibly matching TRBD1 (5 bases). Germline V lookup: CDR1 LGHDT, CDR2 YNNKEL (reference sequence). V dropped 1 base and J dropped 7 bases, with 22 bases sitting between them. This CDR3 is built from 17 residues. The CDR3 DNA is TGTGCCAGCAGCCAAGCGCTTAGTGGGGCTCTAATATCTGGCTACACCTTC. Encoded protein: CASSQALSGALISGYTF.

To note about this clone: The sample contains more than one DNA sequence encoding this CDR3. This chain joins TRBV5-1 and TRBJ2-7, with D maybe TRBD1 (6 bases). This CDR3 is built from 15 residues. Deletions cut 1 base from V and 4 bases from J, with 15 bases between. Germline CDR1 reads SGHRS; CDR2 reads YFSETQ. The CDR3 here is CASSLSQGQTYEQYF. The CDR3 DNA sequence: TGCGCCAGCAGCTTGAGTCAAGGACAGACTTACGAGCAGTACTTC.

The V gene is TRBV30, the J gene TRBJ2-1; the D gene is possibly TRBD2 (5 bases). Trimming stripped 4 bases from V and 0 bases from J, with 7 bases between. CDR1 GTSNPN and CDR2 SVGIG come from the germline V gene (reference sequence). The CDR3 has 13 amino acids. CDR3 nucleotides: TGTGCCTGGAAGGCGGGCTCCTACAATGAGCAGTTCTTC. Its translation is CAWKAGSYNEQFF. The whole variable domain, remainder taken from reference TRBV30 and TRBJ2-1, is SQTIHQWPATLVQPVGSPLSLECTVEGTSNPNLYWYRQAAGRGLQLLFYSVGIGQISSEVPQNLSASRPQDRQFILSSKKLLLSDSGFYLCAWKAGSYNEQFFGPGTRLTVL.

This chain joins TRBV25-1 and TRBJ2-2; 8 nucleotides agree with TRBD1. Germline CDR1 is MGHDK and CDR2 is SYGVNS. J lost 3 bases, V lost 6 bases, and 6 bases had no gene match. The CDR3 is 15 residues long. The CDR3 bases are TGTGCCAGCAGGCAGGGGGCGACGGACACCGGGGAGCTGTTTTTT. Translation: CASRQGATDTGELFF.

CDR3 nucleotides: TGCGCCAGCAGCCAAATGAGGAGCTCTGGAAACACCATATATTTT. Its translation is CASSQMRSSGNTIYF. The genes are TRBV4-3 and TRBJ1-3; no clear D gene. The V gene's germline CDR1 is LGHNA and CDR2 YSLEER. Trimming removed 2 bases at V and 0 bases at J, with 8 bases between. The CDR3 contains 15 residues.

V usage is TRBV5-1 and J usage is TRBJ2-3; D not resolved. CDR1 and CDR2 (germline): SGHRS, YFSETQ. V lost 7 bases to trimming and J lost 2 bases, with 14 bases between them. The CDR3 loop spans 14 amino acids. As DNA, the CDR3 is TGCGCCAGCTTAGCCAGCCCACTCACAGATACGCAGTATTTT. Translating it yields CASLASPLTDTQYF.

The rearrangement uses TRBV7-9 and TRBJ1-4; no clear D. Germline V lookup: CDR1 SEHNR, CDR2 FQNEAQ (reference sequence). The CDR3 has 17 amino acids. Trimming cost V 4 bases and J 1 base, with 16 bases left between them. The CDR3 sequence is CASSSGHTFETNEKLFF. The CDR3 DNA reads as TGTGCCAGCAGCTCAGGCCATACGTTTGAAACTAATGAAAAACTGTTTTTT. Full variable domain (remainder filled in from reference TRBV7-9 and TRBJ1-4): DTGVSQNPRHKITKRGQNVTFRCDPISEHNRLYWYRQTLGQGPEFLTYFQNEAQLEKSRLLSDRFSAERPKGSFSTLEIQRTEQGDSAMYLCASSSGHTFETNEKLFFGSGTQLSVL.

The chain carries TRBV24-1 and TRBJ2-3, with 8 bases identical to TRBD1. The CDR3 is made up of 14 amino acids. Germline V gives CDR1 KGHDR, CDR2 SFDVKD. The junction had 7 bases not matched to a gene; V was cut back by 10 bases and J by 2 bases. CDR3 loop: CATATGAITDTQYF. CDR3 coding DNA: TGTGCCACTGCGACAGGGGCCATCACAGATACGCAGTATTTT.

The chain carries TRBV7-9 and TRBJ2-1; no definite D call. CDR3 length: 13 amino acids. Trimming removed 2 bases from V and 2 bases from J, with 4 bases in between. The V gene's germline CDR1 is SEHNR and CDR2 FQNEAQ (reference sequence). CDR3 sequence reads: CASSLSTYNEQFF. The CDR3 DNA reads TGTGCCAGCAGCTTATCCACCTACAATGAGCAGTTCTTC.

V and J are TRBV7-2 and TRBJ1-5; D is unresolved. V lost 2 bases to trimming and J lost 6 bases, with 17 bases between them. This CDR3 comprises 16 residues. Germline V gene data show CDR1 as SGHTA and CDR2 as FQGNSA. CDR3 loop: CASSLREGGVVQPQHF. DNA for the CDR3: TGTGCCAGCAGCTTACGGGAGGGCGGGGTGGTTCAGCCCCAGCATTTT.

The chain is built from TRBV5-1 and TRBJ1-3; possibly TRBD1 for D (6 bases). Per germline, CDR1 SGHRS and CDR2 YFSETQ. The CDR3 is made up of 13 amino acids. V lost 5 bases to trimming and J lost 3 bases, with 9 bases between them. The CDR3 sequence: CASSEQGGNTIYF. The CDR3 DNA reads TGCGCCAGCAGTGAACAGGGTGGAAACACCATATATTTT.

The rearrangement uses TRBV29-1 and TRBJ2-4; D ambiguous. The germline V and J ends were trimmed by 7 bases and 0 bases, with 10 bases remaining between them. The CDR3 is 13 amino acids. CDR1 is SQVTM and CDR2 is ANQGSEA in the germline V gene. The CDR3 reads CSARKLAKNIQYF. The DNA for the CDR3 is TGCAGCGCCAGGAAACTAGCCAAAAACATTCAGTACTTC.

The chain has TRBV3-1 (or the pseudogene TRBV3-2) and TRBJ2-7; 9 nucleotides line up with TRBD1. The CDR3 spans 15 residues. Germline values: CDR1 LGHDT, CDR2 YNNKEL (reference sequence). The V segment lost 2 bases and the J segment 7 bases; nucleotides outside the gene matches: 9. CDR3 nucleotides: TGTGCCAGCAGCCAACACCGGGACAGGGCTCGGGAGCAGTACTTC. Its translation: CASSQHRDRAREQYF.

This chain joins TRBV5-6 and TRBJ1-2; 8 bases are shared with TRBD1. Germline V gene data show CDR1 as SGHDT and CDR2 as YYEEEE. The CDR3 totals 15 residues. Losses at the gene ends were 0 bases for V and 8 bases for J; bases not matched to a gene: 9. CDR3 in DNA: TGTGCCAGCAGCTTGGGGCAGGGGGCCTTGGAAGGCTACACCTTC. It specifies CASSLGQGALEGYTF.

This clone was picked up a small number of times. This chain connects TRBV5-6 to TRBJ1-5; perhaps TRBD1 as D (6 bases). CDR3 length: 14 residues. CDR1 SGHDT and CDR2 YYEEEE come from the germline V gene. V lost 5 bases and J 4 bases, leaving 13 bases between the germline ends. CDR3 protein: CASSGQSSNQPQHF. The CDR3 bases are TGTGCCAGCAGTGGACAGTCCTCAAATCAGCCCCAGCATTTT.